Below are 25 T cell receptor beta chains sequenced from a single sample in a study of lung T cells in sarcoidosis with Löfgren's syndrome. TCRdb itself ran the reads through MiXCR, one entry per CDR3 protein. The repertoire holds about 3,100 distinct CDR3 sequences, with around 25% as singletons. The sequenced material came from CD4+ T cells from bronchoalveolar lavage. These receptors were collected from a human donor with sarcoidosis (Löfgren's syndrome or another form), or a control subject (not recorded which).

This clonotype rates as large. This chain connects TRBV25-1 to TRBJ1-1; tentatively, D is TRBD1 (5 bases). CDR3 length: 14 residues. Trimming took off 4 bases at V and 3 bases at J, with 12 bases between the two ends. Per germline, CDR1 MGHDK and CDR2 SYGVNS. The CDR3 loop reads CASSAHTGDTEAFF. The CDR3 DNA reads as TGTGCCAGCAGTGCTCACACAGGCGACACTGAAGCTTTCTTT.

This clonotype has ten or more counts. The rearrangement uses TRBV7-2 and TRBJ1-1, with no clear D. V was cut by 5 bases and J by 8 bases, with 15 bases left in between. Germline V gene sequence: CDR1 SGHTA, CDR2 FQGNSA. This CDR3 has 13 amino acids. Written as DNA, the CDR3 is TGTGCCAGCAGCCTTAGAAAAGGGTTGGAAGCTTTCTTT. Translation: CASSLRKGLEAFF.

In regard to this clonotype: One base away lies a much larger clone, so this may be a sequencing read error. CDR3 coding DNA: TGTGCCAGCAGCTCCTCGACAGGACCGACTGAAGCTTTCTTT. This translates into CASSSSTGPTEAFF. The chain joins TRBV12-3 or TRBV12-4 to TRBJ1-1; tentative D call: TRBD1 (6 bases). Trimming pared 6 bases from V and 5 bases from J, leaving 16 bases between. There are 14 residues in the CDR3.

This clonotype was recorded at least ten times. The gene calls are TRBV5-6 and TRBJ1-1; 9 bases map to TRBD1. Germline V gives CDR1 SGHDT, CDR2 YYEEEE. This CDR3 has 14 residues. V lost 4 bases to trimming and J lost 7 bases; unmatched junction nucleotides: 8. The CDR3 DNA reads TGTGCCAGCAGCCCAACCGGGACAGGGCTTGAAGCTTTCTTT. Protein product: CASSPTGTGLEAFF.

By proportion, this clonotype is medium-sized (0.01 to 0.1%). This rearrangement joins TRBV12-3 or TRBV12-4 to TRBJ1-2; D not resolved. Trimming stripped 5 bases from V and 4 bases from J, with 8 bases between. The CDR3 sequence is 12 residues long. CDR3 amino acids: CASSRAGYGYTF. Here the CDR3 DNA reads TGTGCCAGCAGTCGTGCAGGCTATGGCTACACCTTC.

Relative to its sample, this clonotype is medium-sized. J is TRBJ2-1 and V is TRBV4-1; D may be TRBD1 or TRBD2 (5 bases each). V gave up 0 bases and J gave up 7 bases, with 19 bases separating them. Germline CDR1 and CDR2: MGHRA and YSYEKL. This CDR3 comprises 17 residues. The CDR3 is CASSQDQTADWGNEQFF. The CDR3 DNA sequence: TGCGCCAGCAGCCAAGACCAGACAGCTGACTGGGGGAATGAGCAGTTCTTC.

The rearrangement joins TRBV10-3 to TRBJ2-1; maybe TRBD2 (5 bases). The CDR3 extends over 14 amino acids. The V gene lost 9 bases and the J gene lost 6 bases, with 18 bases spanning the gap. In germline, CDR1 is ENHRY, CDR2 SYGVKD. The CDR3 DNA follows: TGTGCCATTAGGATGGACTGGGAAACCAATGAGCAGTTCTTC. This translates into CAIRMDWETNEQFF.

This clonotype ranks as medium-sized. The chain carries TRBV7-9 and TRBJ1-5; no reliable D call. With 6 bases removed from V and 5 bases from J, the gap between germline ends came to 8 bases. The CDR3 extends over 12 amino acids. In germline, CDR1 is SEHNR, CDR2 FQNEAQ (reference sequence). CDR3 DNA sequence: TGTGCCAGCAGTTCGGAATATCAGCCCCAGCATTTT. Encoded protein: CASSSEYQPQHF.

In its sample, this clonotype ranks as medium-sized. The V and J genes are TRBV2 and TRBJ1-2, with D perhaps TRBD1 (5 bases). The CDR3 length is 14 residues. CDR1 SNHLY and CDR2 FYNNEI come from the germline V gene. Trimming took off 6 bases at V and 0 bases at J, with 11 bases between the two ends. Here the CDR3 DNA reads TGTGCCAGCAGGCGGGGCGGGGCTAACTATGGCTACACCTTC. Translated: CASRRGGANYGYTF.

Sample share makes this clonotype large. The V gene is TRBV6-1, the J gene TRBJ2-7, with 10 positions matching TRBD2. CDR1 is MNHNS, CDR2 SASEGT, per germline. Trimming at V came to 8 bases and at J to 2 bases, leaving 6 bases not matched to a gene. The CDR3 is 14 residues long. Here the CDR3 reads CASGGLADTYEQYF. The CDR3 bases are TGTGCCAGCGGCGGACTAGCGGACACCTACGAGCAGTACTTC.

Within the sample, this clonotype is medium-sized (0.01 to 0.1%). This rearrangement joins TRBV19 to TRBJ1-6; no clear D. With 5 bases removed from V and 10 bases from J, the gap between germline ends came to 15 bases. Germline V lookup: CDR1 LNHDA, CDR2 SQIVND (reference sequence). The CDR3 length is 14 residues. CDR3 amino acids: CASSVDGMRSPLHF. CDR3 sequence (DNA): TGTGCCAGTAGTGTCGACGGGATGAGATCACCCCTCCACTTT.

This clonotype has a handful of counts. This rearrangement joins TRBV3-1 to TRBJ2-5, with 9 bases matching TRBD2. The CDR3 has 16 residues. Per the germline V gene, CDR1 is LGHDT and CDR2 is YNNKEL (reference sequence). Germline trimming cut 5 bases from V and 5 bases from J; bases unmatched to any gene: 12. CDR3 nucleotide sequence: TGTGCCAGCAGCTACCAGGGGCTAGCGGGGCCCGAGACCCAGTACTTC. This gives the protein CASSYQGLAGPETQYF.

This clonotype is large in the sample. The chain links TRBV20-1 to TRBJ1-5; no clear D gene. V gave up 1 base and J gave up 0 bases, with 4 bases separating them. CDR1 is DFQATT and CDR2 is SNEGSKA in the germline V gene (reference sequence). This CDR3 is built from 13 residues. CDR3 region: CSARGHSNQPQHF. CDR3 bases: TGCAGTGCTAGAGGTCATAGCAATCAGCCCCAGCATTTT.

This clonotype ranks as medium-sized. The CDR3 sequence: CASRRTGNTEAFF. The DNA of the CDR3 is TGTGCCAGCAGAAGGACAGGGAACACTGAAGCTTTCTTT. The gene calls are TRBV12-3 or TRBV12-4 and TRBJ1-1; 7 bases align to TRBD1. The CDR3 consists of 13 residues. V shed 6 bases and J 1 base; nucleotides not matched to a gene: 2.

With regard to this clonotype: A read error is likely, as this CDR3 ends without the conserved phenylalanine or tryptophan. Because the CDR3's place on the DNA is in doubt, the DNA is left out and the CDR3 is given as listed by TCRdb. The chain joins TRBV15 to TRBJ2-3. A total of 12 residues make up the CDR3, ends included. Germline lookup yields CDR1 LNHNV and CDR2 YYDKDF (reference sequence). Here the CDR3 reads CATRRDVDTKEV.

This clonotype is medium-sized by share. The chain is built from TRBV2 and TRBJ1-1; TRBD1 matches 10 bases. The CDR3 runs to 12 residues. Germline values: CDR1 SNHLY, CDR2 FYNNEI. V was clipped by 6 bases and J by 11 bases; unmatched bases: 6. The CDR3 here is CASRGTGEHAFF. The CDR3 DNA is TGTGCCAGCAGAGGGACAGGGGAGCATGCTTTCTTT. The entire variable domain, with the rest obtained from reference TRBV2 and TRBJ1-1, is as follows: EPEVTQTPSHQVTQMGQEVILRCVPISNHLYFYWYRQILGQKVEFLVSFYNNEISEKSEIFDDQFSVERPDGSNFTLKIRSTKLEDSAMYFCASRGTGEHAFFGQGTRLTVV.

Notes on this clonotype: Relative to the germline gene, one junction end is altered; a read error may explain this. V usage is TRBV27 and J usage is TRBJ2-7; either TRBD1 or TRBD2 may fit D (5 bases each). This CDR3 contains 14 residues. Germline-derived CDR1 and CDR2 are MNHEY and SMNVEV (reference sequence). The CDR3 DNA follows: TGTGCCAGCAGTTTCCGGGGCAGGGCCTACGGGCAGTACTTC. This encodes CASSFRGRAYGQYF.

Sample share makes this clonotype medium-sized. CDR3 in amino acids: CSAPRGNNQPQHF. The CDR3 DNA is TGCAGTGCCCCCCGGGGTAACAATCAGCCCCAGCATTTT. The V and J genes are TRBV20-1 and TRBJ1-5; no reliable D call. Per the germline V gene, CDR1 is DFQATT and CDR2 is SNEGSKA (reference sequence). The CDR3 extends over 13 amino acids. Trimming stripped 6 bases from V and 3 bases from J, with 12 bases between.

This clonotype is judged medium-sized (0.01 to 0.1%). J is TRBJ2-3 and V is TRBV2; 7 bases agree with TRBD1. Germline V gene lookup returns CDR1 SNHLY and CDR2 FYNNEI. The junction had 2 bases not matched to a gene; V was cut back by 4 bases and J by 4 bases. The CDR3 spans 13 residues. The CDR3 sequence: CASSGGTADTQYF. As DNA, the CDR3 is TGTGCCAGCAGTGGGGGGACAGCAGATACGCAGTATTTT. The variable domain in full, with the rest retrieved from reference TRBV2 and TRBJ2-3, is EPEVTQTPSHQVTQMGQEVILRCVPISNHLYFYWYRQILGQKVEFLVSFYNNEISEKSEIFDDQFSVERPDGSNFTLKIRSTKLEDSAMYFCASSGGTADTQYFGPGTRLTVL.

This sequence joins TRBV11-2 and TRBJ2-5; D is perhaps TRBD2 (7 bases). This CDR3 is 20 amino acids long. The V gene lost 1 base and the J gene lost 2 bases, with 26 bases spanning the gap. Germline V gene data show CDR1 as SGHAT and CDR2 as FQNNGV. The CDR3 spells CASSLGGLAGANQIQETQYF. CDR3 bases: TGTGCCAGCAGCTTAGGCGGGTTGGCGGGGGCGAACCAAATACAAGAGACCCAGTACTTC. The variable domain in full, with the rest retrieved from reference TRBV11-2 and TRBJ2-5, is EAGVAQSPRYKIIEKRQSVAFWCNPISGHATLYWYQQILGQGPKLLIQFQNNGVVDDSQLPKDRFSAERLKGVDSTLKIQPAKLEDSAVYLCASSLGGLAGANQIQETQYFGPGTRLLVL.

This clonotype appeared a single time. This could be a read error, since a much larger clone is one nucleotide away. The V call is TRBV29-1, the J call TRBJ1-4; unclear D gene. CDR3 size: 11 residues. Germline V gene sequence: CDR1 SQVTM, CDR2 ANQGSEA. The CDR3 here is CSVATNEKLSF. As DNA, the CDR3 is TGCAGCGTTGCGACTAATGAAAAACTGTCTTTT.

By proportion, this clonotype is medium-sized. J is TRBJ1-4 and V is TRBV25-1, with D unresolved. In germline, CDR1 is MGHDK, CDR2 SYGVNS. This CDR3 has 13 residues. V lost 6 bases and J 7 bases, leaving 12 bases between the germline ends. The CDR3: CASRGRSSEKLFF. In DNA, the CDR3 is TGTGCCAGCAGGGGGAGGAGTTCTGAAAAACTGTTTTTT.

Turning to this clonotype: One end of the junction varies from germline; a read error may be responsible. The chain uses TRBV20-1 and TRBJ1-3, with D unresolved. The CDR3 contains 13 residues. Per germline, CDR1 DFQATT and CDR2 SNEGSKA (reference sequence). The CDR3 is CSAAVNSGNTRYF. The CDR3 nucleotides read TGCAGCGCTGCGGTAAACTCGGGAAACACCAGATATTTT.

Concerning this clonotype itself: This may come from a read error, since a much larger clone is one base off. The V and J genes are TRBV4-1 and TRBJ2-1; 7 bases line up with TRBD1. This CDR3 has 15 residues. Per the germline V gene, CDR1 is MGHRA and CDR2 is YSYEKL. For the CDR3, the DNA is TGCGCCAGCAGCCCACCAGGGGGTTCTTACAATGTGCAGTTCTTC. Translated, it gives CASSPPGGSYNVQFF.

This clonotype ranks as medium-sized (0.01 to 0.1%). The V call is TRBV15, the J call TRBJ1-5, with 8 bases identical to TRBD1. CDR3 length equals 17 residues. CDR1 is LNHNV, CDR2 YYDKDF, per germline (reference sequence). V lost 0 bases to trimming and J lost 1 base; unmatched junction nucleotides: 5. The CDR3 reads CATSRDRGRKSNQPQHF. Written as DNA, the CDR3 is TGTGCCACCAGCAGAGACAGGGGGCGAAAGAGCAATCAGCCCCAGCATTTT.